Shown below are 28 T cell receptor beta chains from a single sample sequenced in a study of T cell changes during pregnancy in multiple sclerosis. Profiled with immunoSEQ multiplex PCR; TCRdb holds only in-frame clones, not every one. The sample carries around 100,000 clones, around 92% recorded once. Sample: peripheral blood, taken after pregnancy. These receptors were collected from a female donor with multiple sclerosis, enrolled in a pregnancy study.

The CDR3 loop reads CAWSSGETQYF. In DNA, the CDR3 is TGTGCCTGGAGTTCGGGAGAGACCCAGTACTTC. The V gene is TRBV30, the J gene TRBJ2-5; the D is unclear. With 2 bases removed from V and 4 bases from J, the gap between germline ends came to 5 bases. Germline V lookup: CDR1 GTSNPN, CDR2 SVGIG (reference sequence). The CDR3 runs to 11 residues.

This chain connects TRBV6-1 to TRBJ2-5, with a tentative D call TRBD2 (7 bases). Germline V gives CDR1 MNHNS, CDR2 SASEGT. CDR3 size: 14 residues. V gave up 7 bases and J gave up 3 bases, with 15 bases separating them. The CDR3 sequence: CASKMGGPEETQYF. The CDR3 nucleotides are TGTGCCAGCAAGATGGGGGGGCCTGAAGAGACCCAGTACTTC.

The chain links TRBV7-9 to TRBJ1-2; no definite D call. The V end lost 2 bases, the J end lost 4 bases, and 8 bases lay between the germline ends. There are 13 residues in the CDR3. Germline lookup yields CDR1 SEHNR and CDR2 FQNEAQ (reference sequence). The DNA for the CDR3 is TGTGCCAGCAGCTTACTACCCGGCTATGGCTACACCTTC. Its protein is CASSLLPGYGYTF.

V and J are TRBV5-1 and TRBJ2-3; 10 bases line up with TRBD2. The germline V gene has CDR1 SGHRS and CDR2 YFSETQ. CDR3 size: 18 residues. V was clipped by 0 bases and J by 6 bases; unmatched bases: 13. In DNA, the CDR3 is TGCGCCAGCAGCTTGGAAATAGCGGGGGGTCGCCCTTTGGATACGCAGTATTTT. Amino acid sequence: CASSLEIAGGRPLDTQYF.

V gene TRBV5-6 combines with J gene TRBJ2-1, with TRBD2 as a possible D gene (6 bases). Trimming left V 2 bases short and J 7 bases short, with 19 bases between. The CDR3 loop spans 16 amino acids. Germline values: CDR1 SGHDT, CDR2 YYEEEE. The CDR3 DNA follows: TGTGCCAGCAGCTTCATATGGGACTCGCATAAAAATGAGCAGTTCTTC. It is translated as CASSFIWDSHKNEQFF.

This sequence joins TRBV6-1 and TRBJ2-7, with 9 bases that match TRBD1. After removal of 2 bases from V and 3 bases from J, the junction contained 5 bases not matched to a gene. Germline V gene lookup returns CDR1 MNHNS and CDR2 SASEGT. The CDR3 runs 15 residues. DNA for the CDR3: TGTGCCAGCAGTGAACGAATGACAGGGGGCTACGAGCAGTACTTC. This codes for CASSERMTGGYEQYF.

The chain recombines TRBV7-3 with TRBJ2-3; TRBD1 might be the D (6 bases). V dropped 5 bases and J dropped 5 bases, with 11 bases sitting between them. Germline V CDR1 and CDR2: SGHTA, FQGTGA. The length of the CDR3 is 13 residues. The CDR3 nucleotides are TGTGCCAGCAGCACTCAAGGGGGAGATACGCAGTATTTT. This gives the protein CASSTQGGDTQYF.

The rearrangement joins TRBV6-5 to TRBJ2-1, with D unclear. V dropped 0 bases and J dropped 4 bases, with 4 bases sitting between them. Germline-derived CDR1 and CDR2 are MNHEY and SVGAGI. CDR3 length equals 13 residues. The DNA of the CDR3 is TGTGCCAGCAGTTACTCAGCATACAATGAGCAGTTCTTC. As protein: CASSYSAYNEQFF.

The chain employs TRBV7-6 and TRBJ2-3, with 10 bases that match TRBD2. V shed 4 bases and J 4 bases; nucleotides not matched to a gene: 5. The CDR3 runs 15 residues. Germline assignment: CDR1 SGHVS and CDR2 FNYEAQ. CDR3 in amino acids: CASSYSGGAADTQYF. The CDR3 DNA reads as TGTGCCAGCAGCTACAGCGGGGGGGCCGCAGATACGCAGTATTTT.

This chain uses TRBV7-2 with TRBJ1-2; no definite D call. Germline V CDR1 and CDR2: SGHTA, FQGNSA. V was clipped by 5 bases and J by 8 bases, with 18 bases between them. CDR3 length: 14 residues. The DNA of the CDR3 is TGTGCCAGCAGCGAGTACTTACTACTAGAGGGCTACACCTTC. This gives the protein CASSEYLLLEGYTF.

This clone appeared a few times. This sequence joins TRBV9 and TRBJ1-1; 7 nucleotides match TRBD1. V lost 3 bases and J lost 2; bases outside the gene matches: 1. Germline V gene sequence: CDR1 SGDLS, CDR2 YYNGEE. This CDR3 spans 13 amino acids. The CDR3 reads CASSGDSNTEAFF. CDR3 nucleotides: TGTGCCAGCAGCGGGGACAGTAACACTGAAGCTTTCTTT. The complete variable domain, with remaining parts taken from reference TRBV9 and TRBJ1-1, reads DSGVTQTPKHLITATGQRVTLRCSPRSGDLSVYWYQQSLDQGLQFLIQYYNGEERAKGNILERFSAQQFPDLHSELNLSSLELGDSALYFCASSGDSNTEAFFGQGTRLTVV.

The chain combines TRBV2 with TRBJ2-3; 10 nucleotides align to TRBD2. The CDR3 contains 14 residues. Looked up from germline, CDR1 is SNHLY and CDR2 is FYNNEI. After removal of 7 bases from V and 2 bases from J, the junction contained 3 bases not matched to a gene. In DNA form, the CDR3 reads TGTGCCAGCAAACTAGCGGGATACACAGATACGCAGTATTTT. This codes for CASKLAGYTDTQYF.

The chain couples TRBV2 to TRBJ2-3, with TRBD2 matching over 8 bases. Trimming took 3 bases from V and 11 from J; bases not matched to a gene: 13. This CDR3 contains 15 residues. CDR1 SNHLY and CDR2 FYNNEI come from the germline V gene. The CDR3 is CASSDPRGVTREQYF. The DNA of the CDR3 is TGTGCCAGCAGTGATCCGCGGGGGGTGACAAGGGAGCAGTATTTT.

The chain's CDR3 is CASSFDRGFSEQFF. The CDR3 DNA reads TGTGCCAGCAGCTTCGACAGGGGGTTCAGTGAGCAGTTCTTC. V usage is TRBV5-6 and J usage is TRBJ2-1; the match to TRBD1 covers 9 bases. Germline trimming cut 2 bases from V and 9 bases from J; bases unmatched to any gene: 6. CDR3 size: 14 residues. Germline V gene data show CDR1 as SGHDT and CDR2 as YYEEEE.

The rearrangement uses TRBV6-4 and TRBJ2-3, with 9 bases identical to TRBD2. The CDR3 runs to 15 residues. Germline trimming cut 6 bases from V and 0 bases from J; bases unmatched to any gene: 4. CDR1 is MRHNA, CDR2 SNTAGT, per germline. Here the CDR3 reads CASSPTSGSTDTQYF. CDR3 in DNA: TGTGCCAGCAGCCCGACTAGCGGTAGCACAGATACGCAGTATTTT.

V and J are TRBV9 and TRBJ1-3; no reliable D call. V was trimmed by 3 bases and J by 2 bases, leaving 9 bases between them. This CDR3 contains 14 residues. Germline CDR1 reads SGDLS; CDR2 reads YYNGEE. DNA for the CDR3: TGTGCCAGCAGCGCGTACAGTCCTGGAAACACCATATATTTT. Encoded protein: CASSAYSPGNTIYF.

V and J are TRBV5-1 and TRBJ2-1; D remains ambiguous. There are 12 residues in the CDR3. Germline CDR1 SGHRS, CDR2 YFSETQ. Trimming took off 8 bases at V and 7 bases at J, with 13 bases between the two ends. Written as DNA, the CDR3 is TGCGCCAGTCGGGTAGACCCAAATGAGCAGTTCTTC. Translation gives CASRVDPNEQFF.

This rearrangement joins TRBV28 to TRBJ1-2; 7 bases are a match to TRBD1. CDR1 and CDR2 from the germline V gene are MDHEN and SYDVKM. With V trimmed by 1 base and J by 7 bases, 9 bases remained unmatched. This CDR3 contains 15 residues. The CDR3 DNA reads as TGTGCCAGCAGTTTATTTGTGACAGGGTATGGTGGCTACACCTTC. Its protein is CASSLFVTGYGGYTF.

J is TRBJ2-7 and V is TRBV5-1; D might be TRBD2 (5 bases). V lost 0 bases to trimming and J lost 6 bases, with 19 bases between them. This CDR3 region has 16 residues. Germline loops: CDR1 SGHRS, CDR2 YFSETQ. This CDR3 reads CASSLGAKGSQGEQYF. For the CDR3, the DNA is TGCGCCAGCAGCTTGGGGGCCAAAGGGAGCCAAGGCGAGCAGTACTTC.

This clone occurred once. The rearrangement uses TRBV27 and TRBJ2-1; 15 nucleotides line up with TRBD2. The CDR3 contains 19 residues. Trimming took 1 base from V and 6 from J; bases not matched to a gene: 10. Germline V CDR1 and CDR2: MNHEY, SMNVEV (reference sequence). CDR3: CASSLLGLAGGVATNEQFF. The CDR3 bases are TGTGCCAGCAGTTTATTGGGACTAGCGGGAGGAGTAGCTACCAATGAGCAGTTCTTC.

The chain is built from TRBV5-1 and TRBJ2-5, with D possibly matching TRBD1 (6 bases). The V gene lost 4 bases and the J gene lost 5 bases, with 15 bases spanning the gap. The CDR3 contains 14 residues. The germline V gene encodes CDR1 SGHRS and CDR2 YFSETQ. The CDR3 DNA reads as TGCGCCAGCAGCCTAGGGACATTAAGGGAGACCCAGTACTTC. Residues: CASSLGTLRETQYF. The entire variable domain, with the rest obtained from reference TRBV5-1 and TRBJ2-5, is as follows: KAGVTQTPRYLIKTRGQQVTLSCSPISGHRSVSWYQQTPGQGLQFLFEYFSETQRNKGNFPGRFSGRQFSNSRSEMNVSTLELGDSALYLCASSLGTLRETQYFGPGTRLLVL.

The chain recombines TRBV5-1 with TRBJ1-3; TRBD1 agrees at 9 bases. The germline V gene has CDR1 SGHRS and CDR2 YFSETQ. The CDR3 loop spans 17 amino acids. V lost 3 bases, J lost 4 bases, and 11 bases stayed unmatched. CDR3 sequence: CASSSRPGTGYGNTIYF. In DNA, the CDR3 is TGCGCCAGCAGCTCCCGTCCCGGGACAGGGTACGGAAACACCATATATTTT. Complete variable domain (other parts from reference TRBV5-1 and TRBJ1-3): KAGVTQTPRYLIKTRGQQVTLSCSPISGHRSVSWYQQTPGQGLQFLFEYFSETQRNKGNFPGRFSGRQFSNSRSEMNVSTLELGDSALYLCASSSRPGTGYGNTIYFGEGSWLTVV.

The rearrangement joins TRBV30 to TRBJ1-5; no firm D call. The CDR3 totals 14 residues. Germline CDR1 and CDR2: GTSNPN and SVGIG (reference sequence). The V end lost 6 bases, the J end lost 2 bases, and 14 bases lay between the germline ends. The CDR3 here is CACRHQGGNQPQHF. Written as DNA, the CDR3 is TGTGCCTGTCGACACCAAGGCGGCAATCAGCCCCAGCATTTT.

The chain is built from TRBV19 and TRBJ1-1, with 8 bases aligning to TRBD1. The CDR3 is made up of 15 amino acids. Germline values: CDR1 LNHDA, CDR2 SQIVND (reference sequence). Trimming took 6 bases from V and 1 from J; bases not matched to a gene: 7. DNA of the CDR3: TGTGCCAGTAGGTACGGACAGGGAGGGAACACTGAAGCTTTCTTT. Residues: CASRYGQGGNTEAFF.

The gene calls are TRBV5-4 and TRBJ2-7; TRBD1 aligns across 8 bases. With V trimmed by 0 bases and J by 7 bases, 6 bases remained unmatched. The length of the CDR3 is 14 residues. Germline V gene sequence: CDR1 SGHNT, CDR2 YYREEE (reference sequence). The CDR3, as DNA: TGTGCCAGCAGCTTGGGCGGCAGGGGGCATGAGCAGTACTTC. Translated, it gives CASSLGGRGHEQYF.

The rearrangement uses TRBV5-8 and TRBJ2-7; D might be TRBD1 (5 bases). Trimming shortened V by 7 bases and J by 3 bases, and 17 bases separated the two germline ends. Germline V gene lookup returns CDR1 SGHTS and CDR2 YDEGEE. This CDR3 region has 14 residues. DNA of the CDR3: TGTGCCAGCGGACATTCCCTCCGTTTCTACGAGCAGTACTTC. Its translation: CASGHSLRFYEQYF.

The chain is built from TRBV27 and TRBJ2-7, with TRBD1 matching over 9 bases. Losses at the gene ends were 4 bases for V and 4 bases for J; bases not matched to a gene: 5. Germline V gene lookup returns CDR1 MNHEY and CDR2 SMNVEV (reference sequence). The CDR3 has 14 residues. For the CDR3, the DNA is TGTGCCAGCAGTTCCGGGACAGGGATTTACGAGCAGTACTTC. This encodes CASSSGTGIYEQYF.

This chain links TRBV2 with TRBJ1-3, with D possibly being TRBD1 (6 bases). This CDR3 is built from 15 residues. V was cut by 1 base and J by 5 bases, with 12 bases left in between. In germline, CDR1 is SNHLY, CDR2 FYNNEI. CDR3 coding DNA: TGTGCCAGCAGTGAAGTTAACAGGGCCAGAAACACCATATATTTT. Protein: CASSEVNRARNTIYF.